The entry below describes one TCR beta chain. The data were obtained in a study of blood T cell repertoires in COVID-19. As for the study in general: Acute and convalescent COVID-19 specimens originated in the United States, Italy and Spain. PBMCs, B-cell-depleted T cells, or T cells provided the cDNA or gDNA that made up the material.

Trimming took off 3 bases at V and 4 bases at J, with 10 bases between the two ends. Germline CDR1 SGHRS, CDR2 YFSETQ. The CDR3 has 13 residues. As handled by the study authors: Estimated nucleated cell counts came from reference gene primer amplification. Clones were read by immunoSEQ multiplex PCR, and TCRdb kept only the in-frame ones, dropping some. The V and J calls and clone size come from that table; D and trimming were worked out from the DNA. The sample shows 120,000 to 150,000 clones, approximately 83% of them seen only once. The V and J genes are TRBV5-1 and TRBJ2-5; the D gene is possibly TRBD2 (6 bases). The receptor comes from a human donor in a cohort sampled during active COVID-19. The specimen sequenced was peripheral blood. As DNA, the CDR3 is TGCGCCAGCAGCTGGGGGGAGATAGAGACCCAGTACTTC. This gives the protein CASSWGEIETQYF. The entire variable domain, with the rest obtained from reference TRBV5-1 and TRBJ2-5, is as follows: KAGVTQTPRYLIKTRGQQVTLSCSPISGHRSVSWYQQTPGQGLQFLFEYFSETQRNKGNFPGRFSGRQFSNSRSEMNVSTLELGDSALYLCASSWGEIETQYFGPGTRLLVL.